The 30 T cell receptor beta chains below come from one sample, sequenced in a study of CD8 T cells in Susac syndrome. Reverse transcription of about 0.5 to 1 ug RNA used random hexamers. MiXCR was run by TCRdb on the immunoSEQ multiplex PCR reads, yielding one entry per CDR3 protein. Of some 160,000 distinct CDR3 sequences listed, 92% were seen once; the top ten hold around 0.087%. Sequenced: CD4+ T cells from PBMCs. Every receptor here comes from a human donor in good health.

The chain recombines TRBV6-2 or TRBV6-3 with TRBJ2-1; 11 nucleotides match TRBD2. Germline-derived CDR1 and CDR2 are MNHEY and SVGEGT. The CDR3 extends over 16 amino acids. J was trimmed by 5 bases and V by 5 bases; bases with no gene match: 8. The CDR3 DNA is TGTGCCAGCAGTCTCCTGGGACTAGCGGACAACAATGAGCAGTTCTTC. This gives the protein CASSLLGLADNNEQFF.

CDR3 in DNA: TGTGCCAGCAGCCAGGAGGGATTGGGATCCTACGAGCAGTACTTC. The encoded protein is CASSQEGLGSYEQYF. The chain carries TRBV3-1 and TRBJ2-7, with D possibly matching TRBD2 (6 bases). The CDR3 is 15 amino acids. V lost 3 bases and J 1 base, leaving 13 bases between the germline ends. CDR1 is LGHDT, CDR2 YNNKEL, per germline (reference sequence).

The chain has TRBV20-1 and TRBJ1-1, with D tentatively TRBD1 (6 bases). Trimming removed 6 bases from V and 3 bases from J, with 20 bases in between. Germline-derived CDR1 and CDR2 are DFQATT and SNEGSKA (reference sequence). The CDR3 spans 15 residues. The CDR3 sequence: CSAQNRDGGDTEAFF. In nucleotides, the CDR3 is TGCAGTGCGCAGAACAGGGACGGAGGGGACACTGAAGCTTTCTTT.

This chain uses TRBV14 with TRBJ2-2, with 8 bases identical to TRBD2. The germline V gene has CDR1 SGHDN and CDR2 FVKESK. The CDR3 totals 15 residues. J was trimmed by 7 bases and V by 5 bases; bases with no gene match: 9. The CDR3 DNA sequence: TGTGCCAGCAGCTTTTGGACTAGCTCTTACGGGGAGCTGTTTTTT. It yields the protein CASSFWTSSYGELFF.

V gene TRBV6-5 combines with J gene TRBJ2-3; D is perhaps TRBD1 (5 bases). The V end lost 10 bases, the J end lost 2 bases, and 13 bases lay between the germline ends. This CDR3 has 13 amino acids. Germline values: CDR1 MNHEY, CDR2 SVGAGI. This CDR3 reads CANWTPNTDTQYF. CDR3 coding DNA: TGTGCCAATTGGACACCTAACACAGATACGCAGTATTTT.

V is TRBV20-1 and J is TRBJ2-1, with 8 positions matching TRBD2. CDR3 size: 14 residues. J lost 2 bases, V lost 7 bases, and 7 bases had no gene match. Germline V gives CDR1 DFQATT, CDR2 SNEGSKA (reference sequence). CDR3 sequence: CSVKLGLAYNEQFF. The CDR3 DNA follows: TGCAGTGTCAAGTTGGGACTAGCCTACAATGAGCAGTTCTTC.

The rearrangement joins TRBV23-1 to TRBJ1-6, with a weak D call TRBD1 (6 bases). TRBV23-1 is reported as an ORF; its role is uncertain. The V end lost 0 bases, the J end lost 1 base, and 16 bases lay between the germline ends. The CDR3 contains 19 residues. CDR3 bases: TGCGCCAGCAGTCAATCGACCAGGGGAGGTGGGTCCTATAATTCACCCCTCCACTTT. It specifies CASSQSTRGGGSYNSPLHF.

The chain joins TRBV7-2 to TRBJ1-1, with D possibly being TRBD1 (5 bases). This CDR3 spans 14 amino acids. Germline CDR1 SGHTA, CDR2 FQGNSA. Deletions cut 5 bases from V and 5 bases from J, with 15 bases between. Here the CDR3 DNA reads TGTGCCAGCAGCCCCCCGGGGGGGAATACTGAAGCTTTCTTT. Translated, it gives CASSPPGGNTEAFF.

The CDR3 coding sequence is TGTGCCAGTGGATTCTACGGTGGTGAAGCTTTCTTT. As protein: CASGFYGGEAFF. V usage is TRBV19 and J usage is TRBJ1-1; D unclear. The CDR3 has 12 amino acids. The V end was cut by 8 bases, the J end by 7 bases, with 14 bases between. Germline V gene lookup returns CDR1 LNHDA and CDR2 SQIVND (reference sequence).

V usage is TRBV11-2 and J usage is TRBJ2-7; D may be TRBD2 (6 bases). The CDR3 runs 14 residues. Germline CDR1 and CDR2: SGHAT and FQNNGV. V was trimmed by 1 base and J by 4 bases, leaving 11 bases between them. The CDR3 DNA follows: TGTGCCAGCAGCTTAGCGGGGGACGGTTACGAGCAGTACTTC. It yields the protein CASSLAGDGYEQYF. Full variable domain (missing parts from reference TRBV11-2 and TRBJ2-7): EAGVAQSPRYKIIEKRQSVAFWCNPISGHATLYWYQQILGQGPKLLIQFQNNGVVDDSQLPKDRFSAERLKGVDSTLKIQPAKLEDSAVYLCASSLAGDGYEQYFGPGTRLTVT.

The chain has TRBV28 and TRBJ2-6; no clear D. V was trimmed by 2 bases and J by 4 bases, leaving 9 bases between them. Germline values: CDR1 MDHEN, CDR2 SYDVKM. This CDR3 region has 15 residues. The CDR3 sequence: CASSLSLAGANVLTF. CDR3 DNA: TGTGCCAGCAGTTTAAGCTTGGCCGGGGCCAACGTCCTGACTTTC.

The gene calls are TRBV6-4 and TRBJ2-6; D gene uncertain. The germline V gene encodes CDR1 MRHNA and CDR2 SNTAGT. The CDR3 is 13 residues long. Trimming cost V 3 bases and J 3 bases, with 3 bases left between them. This CDR3 reads CASSEYGANVLTF. The CDR3 DNA follows: TGTGCCAGCAGTGAATATGGGGCCAACGTCCTGACTTTC.

This rearrangement joins TRBV7-9 to TRBJ2-2, with D tentatively TRBD1 or TRBD2 (6 bases each). Germline V gene lookup returns CDR1 SEHNR and CDR2 FQNEAQ (reference sequence). The CDR3 has 17 amino acids. V was clipped by 2 bases and J by 5 bases, with 18 bases between them. CDR3 in amino acids: CASSLSGREGGTGELFF. The CDR3, as DNA: TGTGCCAGCAGCTTAAGCGGACGTGAGGGGGGTACCGGGGAGCTGTTTTTT.

The gene calls are TRBV11-2 and TRBJ2-1, with TRBD1 identical over 9 bases. J lost 3 bases, V lost 8 bases, and 5 bases had no gene match. From germline, CDR1 is SGHAT and CDR2 FQNNGV. The CDR3 loop spans 14 amino acids. CDR3 in DNA: TGTGCCAGCGCCCCGGGACAGGGCTACAATGAGCAGTTCTTC. It encodes CASAPGQGYNEQFF.

This clonotype appeared once. The CDR3 DNA follows: TGTGCTAGTGGGAAAGAGGGGCATCAGCCCCAGCATTTT. The encoded protein is CASGKEGHQPQHF. J is TRBJ1-5 and V is TRBV12-5; tentative D call: TRBD1 (5 bases). Germline V gene sequence: CDR1 LGHNT, CDR2 FRNRAP. The V and J ends lost 6 bases and 5 bases respectively, with 11 bases between them. The CDR3 spans 13 residues.

J is TRBJ1-6 and V is TRBV3-1; possible D gene TRBD1, 5 bases. The V end was cut by 1 base, the J end by 6 bases, with 16 bases between. In germline, CDR1 is LGHDT, CDR2 YNNKEL (reference sequence). CDR3 size: 17 residues. Written as DNA, the CDR3 is TGTGCCAGCAGCCAAGTTGGGGGTGTCACGGTTAATTCACCCCTCCACTTT. Amino acid sequence: CASSQVGGVTVNSPLHF.

V gene TRBV2 combines with J gene TRBJ2-1; the D gene is possibly TRBD1 (6 bases). V shed 7 bases and J shed 7 bases, with 14 bases lying between them. This CDR3 spans 13 amino acids. Germline CDR1 reads SNHLY; CDR2 reads FYNNEI. In DNA, the CDR3 is TGTGCCAGCACCCCCCTAAGGGGGAATGAGCAGTTCTTC. Amino acids: CASTPLRGNEQFF.

The chain combines TRBV5-1 with TRBJ2-7; no clear D. The V end lost 4 bases, the J end lost 4 bases, and 15 bases lay between the germline ends. CDR1 is SGHRS and CDR2 is YFSETQ in the germline V gene. There are 14 residues in the CDR3. The CDR3 sequence is CASSVRGVVYEQYF. CDR3 in DNA: TGCGCCAGCAGCGTGCGTGGGGTAGTGTACGAGCAGTACTTC.

This chain uses TRBV7-9 with TRBJ1-5; possibly TRBD1 for D (5 bases). The CDR3 is 15 residues long. V gave up 4 bases and J gave up 5 bases, with 15 bases separating them. The V gene's germline CDR1 is SEHNR and CDR2 FQNEAQ (reference sequence). CDR3 in DNA: TGTGCCAGCAGCTCCCTTGGGTCCAGGGATCAGCCCCAGCATTTT. Residues: CASSSLGSRDQPQHF. Supplemented by reference TRBV7-9 and TRBJ1-5, the full variable domain reads DTGVSQNPRHKITKRGQNVTFRCDPISEHNRLYWYRQTLGQGPEFLTYFQNEAQLEKSRLLSDRFSAERPKGSFSTLEIQRTEQGDSAMYLCASSSLGSRDQPQHFGDGTRLSIL.

V usage is TRBV14 and J usage is TRBJ2-3; D perhaps matches TRBD2 (6 bases). Looked up from germline, CDR1 is SGHDN and CDR2 is FVKESK. The CDR3 sequence is 12 residues long. The V end was cut by 6 bases, the J end by 5 bases, with 9 bases between. Here the CDR3 DNA reads TGTGCCAGCAGTTCAGCGGGAGATACGCAGTATTTT. Protein sequence: CASSSAGDTQYF.

The J gene is TRBJ2-1, the V gene TRBV18, with D possibly matching TRBD2 (6 bases). The CDR3 contains 14 residues. Germline loops: CDR1 KGHSH, CDR2 LQKENI. Trimming stripped 5 bases from V and 10 bases from J, with 18 bases between. The CDR3 DNA reads as TGTGCCAGCTCATCGACCGGGACCCGGGGGGAGCAGTTCTTC. Translated, it gives CASSSTGTRGEQFF.

This rearrangement joins TRBV10-3 to TRBJ2-1; D possibly corresponds to TRBD2 (6 bases). Germline values: CDR1 ENHRY, CDR2 SYGVKD. This CDR3 comprises 13 residues. The V end lost 6 bases, the J end lost 10 bases, and 16 bases lay between the germline ends. CDR3 bases: TGTGCCATCAGCGACGGGGGTCCCAGGGAGCAGTTCTTC. This gives the protein CAISDGGPREQFF.

This chain links TRBV5-1 with TRBJ2-7, with D unresolved. CDR3 length equals 12 residues. Germline-derived CDR1 and CDR2 are SGHRS and YFSETQ. Trimming pared 0 bases from V and 6 bases from J, leaving 7 bases between. CDR3 sequence reads: CASSLEAREQYF. CDR3 coding DNA: TGCGCCAGCAGCTTGGAGGCGCGCGAGCAGTACTTC.

The chain is built from TRBV9 and TRBJ2-3; TRBD1 might be the D (6 bases). There are 16 residues in the CDR3. Trimming removed 3 bases at V and 1 base at J, with 15 bases between. The germline gives CDR1 SGDLS, CDR2 YYNGEE. The CDR3, as DNA: TGTGCCAGCAGCGCCGAACAGGGAAGGGGCACAGATACGCAGTATTTT. Translated: CASSAEQGRGTDTQYF.

The chain combines TRBV7-2 with TRBJ1-2; TRBD1 matches at 7 bases. This CDR3 is built from 14 residues. The germline CDR1 and CDR2 sequences are SGHTA and FQGNSA. Losses at the gene ends were 4 bases for V and 4 bases for J; bases not matched to a gene: 6. This CDR3 reads CASSSRGRAYGYTF. CDR3 sequence (DNA): TGTGCCAGCAGCTCGAGGGGGCGCGCCTATGGCTACACCTTC.

The chain couples TRBV7-9 to TRBJ1-2; TRBD1 might be the D (5 bases). This CDR3 contains 15 residues. Germline CDR1 SEHNR, CDR2 FQNEAQ (reference sequence). Between the trimmed V and J ends, which lost 2 bases and 8 bases, there was a span of 18 bases. The CDR3 DNA follows: TGTGCCAGCAGCTTATCTTACAGGCTGCGAGGGGGCTACACCTTC. Translated: CASSLSYRLRGGYTF.

The chain uses TRBV7-9 and TRBJ1-5; D is ambiguous. Germline V gene data show CDR1 as SEHNR and CDR2 as FQNEAQ (reference sequence). The CDR3 is 17 amino acids. V shed 1 base and J shed 2 bases, with 15 bases lying between them. As DNA, the CDR3 is TGTGCCAGCAGCTTAGGGGCAGGTTCTGGGGGCAATCAGCCCCAGCATTTT. Translated: CASSLGAGSGGNQPQHF.

V usage is TRBV30 and J usage is TRBJ1-6, with D uncertain. The CDR3 runs to 14 residues. Trimming shortened V by 1 base and J by 8 bases, and 12 bases separated the two germline ends. From germline, CDR1 is GTSNPN and CDR2 SVGIG (reference sequence). The CDR3 reads CAWSGAGGDSPLHF. In nucleotides, the CDR3 is TGTGCCTGGAGTGGGGCCGGAGGCGATTCACCCCTCCACTTT.

This sequence joins TRBV7-2 and TRBJ2-2; no firm D call. This CDR3 comprises 13 residues. Trimming cost V 0 bases and J 5 bases, with 4 bases left between them. CDR1 is SGHTA, CDR2 FQGNSA, per germline. Written as DNA, the CDR3 is TGTGCCAGCAGCTTAGCGGGGACCGGGGAGCTGTTTTTT. It is translated as CASSLAGTGELFF.

A few counts support this clonotype. The chain couples TRBV5-1 to TRBJ1-2; D not certain. Germline V gives CDR1 SGHRS, CDR2 YFSETQ. There are 13 residues in the CDR3. Trimming removed 0 bases from V and 2 bases from J, with 5 bases in between. This CDR3 reads CASSLGPNYGYTF. CDR3 nucleotide sequence: TGCGCCAGCAGCTTGGGCCCAAACTATGGCTACACCTTC.